The 24 T cell receptor beta chains listed next were all sequenced from one sample in a study of identical twins. A single record per CDR3 protein comes from TCRdb applying MiXCR to the 5' RACE reads. Of about 280,000 distinct CDR3 sequences in the sample, more than 6.5% were seen once. The sample was also linked to a second study, of yellow fever vaccine responses in identical twins.

Input material: memory (CD45RO+) T cells sorted from blood. The receptors come from a woman under 30 in good health.

At least ten counts were recorded for this clonotype. V usage is TRBV15 and J usage is TRBJ1-2; D possibly corresponds to TRBD1 (6 bases). Trimming removed 1 base at V and 6 bases at J, with 12 bases between. The CDR3 length is 14 residues. Germline-derived CDR1 and CDR2 are LNHNV and YYDKDF (reference sequence). The CDR3 sequence: CATSRGSGDHGYTF. As DNA, the CDR3 is TGTGCCACCAGCAGAGGCTCAGGGGATCATGGCTACACCTTC.

The chain combines TRBV5-4 with TRBJ2-2; 10 bases fit TRBD2. The germline V gene encodes CDR1 SGHNT and CDR2 YYREEE (reference sequence). V gave up 2 bases and J gave up 4 bases; unmatched junction bases: 14. The CDR3 length is 19 residues. The CDR3 region is CASSFLSASGGAPTGELFF. The CDR3, as DNA: TGTGCCAGCAGCTTCCTATCCGCGAGCGGGGGGGCCCCCACCGGGGAGCTGTTTTTT.

This clonotype occurred many times. V usage is TRBV2 and J usage is TRBJ1-1; 9 positions match TRBD1. This CDR3 region has 15 residues. J was trimmed by 2 bases and V by 7 bases; bases with no gene match: 8. Germline CDR1 and CDR2: SNHLY and FYNNEI. The DNA of the CDR3 is TGTGCCAGCAACGTCCCGGGACAGGGAAACACTGAAGCTTTCTTT. Its translation is CASNVPGQGNTEAFF.

In its sample, this clonotype was seen a few times. This rearrangement joins TRBV24-1 to TRBJ2-5, with 7 bases aligning to TRBD1. The CDR3 loop spans 14 amino acids. The germline CDR1 and CDR2 sequences are KGHDR and SFDVKD. V dropped 7 bases and J dropped 2; count of bases not matched to a gene: 6. CDR3 sequence reads: CATSPGTEQETQYF. The CDR3 DNA reads TGTGCCACCAGCCCCGGGACAGAACAAGAGACCCAGTACTTC.

The chain couples TRBV10-1 to TRBJ2-1; 12 bases are shared with TRBD2. This CDR3 is 15 amino acids long. Trimming removed 4 bases from V and 6 bases from J; junction bases left unmatched: 4. CDR1 WNHNN and CDR2 SYGVQD come from the germline V gene (reference sequence). The CDR3 spells CASSALAGGSNEQFF. The CDR3 nucleotides are TGCGCCAGCAGTGCTCTAGCGGGAGGGTCCAATGAGCAGTTCTTC.

This clonotype has more than one count but fewer than ten. The chain employs TRBV12-3 or TRBV12-4 and TRBJ2-7; weak D call: TRBD2 (6 bases). The CDR3 is 14 residues long. V lost 1 base to trimming and J lost 1 base, with 8 bases between them. The CDR3 loop is CASSLGGVSYEQYF. CDR3 nucleotide sequence: TGTGCCAGCAGTTTAGGCGGGGTTTCCTACGAGCAGTACTTC.

This clonotype showed up just a few times. The chain recombines TRBV20-1 with TRBJ2-3; 9 nucleotides line up with TRBD2. The CDR3 spans 19 residues. Germline V CDR1 and CDR2: DFQATT, SNEGSKA (reference sequence). V dropped 1 base and J dropped 5; count of bases not matched to a gene: 19. The CDR3 bases are TGCAGTGCTAGAGGGGCAGGGAGCGGGAGGCCCTTAATGCGAGATACGCAGTATTTT. This gives the protein CSARGAGSGRPLMRDTQYF.

This chain links TRBV24-1 with TRBJ2-3; perhaps D is TRBD1 or TRBD2 (5 bases each). The germline V and J ends were trimmed by 7 bases and 0 bases, with 25 bases remaining between them. The CDR3 extends over 19 amino acids. Germline V gene lookup returns CDR1 KGHDR and CDR2 SFDVKD. CDR3 bases: TGTGCCACCAGCCCGGGACCGTGGTCTCTGGGCCCTAGCACAGATACGCAGTATTTT. Its translation: CATSPGPWSLGPSTDTQYF.

The J gene is TRBJ2-4, the V gene TRBV28; D gene ambiguous. The CDR3 has 13 residues. V dropped 8 bases and J dropped 1 base, with 9 bases sitting between them. Germline CDR1 MDHEN, CDR2 SYDVKM. The CDR3 spells CASERAAKNIQYF. The CDR3 bases are TGTGCCAGCGAAAGGGCTGCCAAAAACATTCAGTACTTC. Supplemented by reference TRBV28 and TRBJ2-4, the full variable domain reads DVKVTQSSRYLVKRTGEKVFLECVQDMDHENMFWYRQDPGLGLRLIYFSYDVKMKEKGDIPEGYSVSREKKERFSLILESASTNQTSMYLCASERAAKNIQYFGAGTRLSVL.

This clonotype was seen only a few times. V is TRBV11-2 and J is TRBJ1-6; D uncertain. Trimming shortened V by 4 bases and J by 4 bases, and 11 bases separated the two germline ends. CDR3 length: 15 residues. In germline, CDR1 is SGHAT, CDR2 FQNNGV. The CDR3 region is CASSSIAVYNSPLHF. The DNA for the CDR3 is TGTGCCAGCAGCTCCATAGCGGTTTATAATTCACCCCTCCACTTT.

This clonotype was seen repeatedly, ten times or more. The V and J genes are TRBV5-1 and TRBJ2-3, with TRBD2 matching over 7 bases. The junction had 5 bases not matched to a gene; V was cut back by 4 bases and J by 0 bases. Germline V gene lookup returns CDR1 SGHRS and CDR2 YFSETQ. There are 15 residues in the CDR3. This CDR3 is CASSNLAVSTDTQYF. The CDR3 nucleotides read TGCGCCAGCAGCAACCTAGCGGTGAGCACAGATACGCAGTATTTT.

This clonotype appeared a few times. The CDR3 reads CASSLRDSYEQYF. The CDR3 bases are TGCGCCAGCAGCCTCCGGGACAGTTACGAGCAGTACTTC. This chain joins TRBV4-1 and TRBJ2-7, with 7 bases identical to TRBD1. This CDR3 spans 13 amino acids. The germline V gene has CDR1 MGHRA and CDR2 YSYEKL. The J segment lost 4 bases and the V segment lost 4 bases, leaving 4 bases of the junction unmatched.

This clonotype was found many times. The chain links TRBV6-5 to TRBJ2-3; D possibly corresponds to TRBD2 (5 bases). Germline CDR1 reads MNHEY; CDR2 reads SVGAGI. Trimming left V 4 bases short and J 6 bases short, with 11 bases between. The CDR3 length is 13 residues. CDR3 protein: CASSSRGWDTQYF. The CDR3 DNA follows: TGTGCCAGCAGTTCCCGGGGATGGGATACGCAGTATTTT.

This clonotype occurred a few times. The chain uses TRBV12-3 or TRBV12-4 and TRBJ2-1; 7 positions agree with TRBD2. V lost 6 bases to trimming and J lost 0 bases; unmatched junction nucleotides: 5. The CDR3 has 15 residues. This chain's CDR3 is CASSQSGTSYNEQFF. The CDR3 DNA reads TGTGCCAGCAGCCAAAGCGGGACCTCCTACAATGAGCAGTTCTTC.

In its sample, this clonotype was seen many times. The rearrangement links TRBV7-3 to TRBJ1-6; possible D gene TRBD1, 6 bases. The germline CDR1 and CDR2 sequences are SGHTA and FQGTGA. The CDR3 has 15 residues. With 5 bases removed from V and 7 bases from J, the gap between germline ends came to 15 bases. The CDR3 coding sequence is TGTGCCAGCAGCCTTGGGACATTCGGCAATTCACCCCTCCACTTT. Translation: CASSLGTFGNSPLHF.

The V call is TRBV27, the J call TRBJ1-1, with D maybe TRBD1 (6 bases). V was shortened by 3 bases and J by 3 bases, with 14 bases between the two germline ends. Per the germline V gene, CDR1 is MNHEY and CDR2 is SMNVEV (reference sequence). This CDR3 contains 15 residues. The CDR3 reads CASSFTGFGDTEAFF. As DNA, the CDR3 is TGTGCCAGCAGTTTTACAGGGTTTGGGGACACTGAAGCTTTCTTT.

This clonotype showed up just a few times. This chain joins TRBV29-1 and TRBJ2-3; possibly TRBD2 for D (7 bases). This CDR3 is built from 15 residues. The V end lost 5 bases, the J end lost 0 bases, and 15 bases lay between the germline ends. Per germline, CDR1 SQVTM and CDR2 ANQGSEA. The CDR3: CSVRGGPDSTDTQYF. As DNA, the CDR3 is TGCAGCGTTAGGGGGGGTCCCGATAGCACAGATACGCAGTATTTT.

This clonotype has ten or more counts. The chain employs TRBV6-5 and TRBJ1-6; weak D call: TRBD1 (6 bases). The CDR3 sequence is 15 residues long. The germline V gene has CDR1 MNHEY and CDR2 SVGAGI. The V end lost 0 bases, the J end lost 10 bases, and 13 bases lay between the germline ends. This CDR3 reads CASSYSTGFSSPLHF. The CDR3 nucleotides are TGTGCCAGCAGTTACTCGACAGGTTTCAGCTCACCCCTCCACTTT.

The table lists this clonotype with a few counts. J is TRBJ2-7 and V is TRBV28; 16 nucleotides match TRBD2. J gave up 5 bases and V 6 bases, and 13 bases lay outside the gene matches. The CDR3 sequence is 18 residues long. Germline V gives CDR1 MDHEN, CDR2 SYDVKM. The CDR3: CASRRGTSGRAGLNEQYF. CDR3 DNA: TGTGCCAGCAGAAGAGGGACTAGCGGGAGGGCCGGGCTCAACGAGCAGTACTTC.

The chain joins TRBV24-1 to TRBJ2-1, with TRBD2 identical over 7 bases. Germline CDR1 and CDR2: KGHDR and SFDVKD. The CDR3 extends over 13 amino acids. J gave up 5 bases and V 9 bases, and 6 bases lay outside the gene matches. The CDR3: CATAGAPHNEQFF. CDR3 DNA sequence: TGTGCCACCGCGGGAGCCCCCCACAATGAGCAGTTCTTC.

The table lists this clonotype with many counts. The V call is TRBV11-2, the J call TRBJ2-1, with D perhaps TRBD1 or TRBD2 (5 bases each). This CDR3 spans 16 amino acids. Germline CDR1 is SGHAT and CDR2 is FQNNGV. V shed 3 bases and J shed 7 bases, with 19 bases lying between them. The DNA for the CDR3 is TGTGCCAGCAGCTTTTCCGGGACCACCAAGGGAAATGAGCAGTTCTTC. This sequence encodes CASSFSGTTKGNEQFF.

This clonotype was counted many times. The chain carries TRBV4-2 and TRBJ1-4; perhaps TRBD1 as D (5 bases). The CDR3 covers 14 residues. Trimming took 5 bases from V and 10 from J, leaving 17 bases between them. The germline V gene has CDR1 LGHNA and CDR2 YNFKEQ. CDR3 region: CASSDGEGMGKLFF. CDR3 nucleotide sequence: TGTGCCAGCAGCGATGGGGAGGGGATGGGAAAACTGTTTTTT.

The chain uses TRBV20-1 and TRBJ1-2; TRBD1 aligns across 9 bases. The ends lost 3 bases at V and 4 bases at J; junction bases unmatched: 9. CDR1 and CDR2 (germline): DFQATT, SNEGSKA (reference sequence). This CDR3 spans 15 amino acids. Here the CDR3 DNA reads TGCAGTGCTAGGTCCACAGGGGGCGCGGGCTATGGCTACACCTTC. Amino acids: CSARSTGGAGYGYTF.

There are many counts of this clonotype. The chain has TRBV18 and TRBJ2-4; D gene ambiguous. Germline V gives CDR1 KGHSH, CDR2 LQKENI. The CDR3 spans 13 residues. V was clipped by 3 bases and J by 9 bases, with 12 bases between them. In DNA, the CDR3 is TGTGCCAGCTCACCTACTGGGGTTGGCATTCAGTACTTC. Residues: CASSPTGVGIQYF.